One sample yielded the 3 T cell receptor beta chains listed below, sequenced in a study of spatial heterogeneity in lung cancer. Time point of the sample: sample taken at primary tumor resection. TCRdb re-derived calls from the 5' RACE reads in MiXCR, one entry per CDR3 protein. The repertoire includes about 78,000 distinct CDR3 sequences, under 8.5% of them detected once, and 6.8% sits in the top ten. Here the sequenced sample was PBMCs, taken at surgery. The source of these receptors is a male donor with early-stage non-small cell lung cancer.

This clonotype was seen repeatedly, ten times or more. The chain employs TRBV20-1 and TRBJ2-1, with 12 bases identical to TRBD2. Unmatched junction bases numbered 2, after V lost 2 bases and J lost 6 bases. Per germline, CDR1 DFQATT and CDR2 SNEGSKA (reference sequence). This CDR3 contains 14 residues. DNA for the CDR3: TGCAGTGCTAGAAAGACTAGCGGGAGCAATGAGCAGTTCTTC. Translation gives CSARKTSGSNEQFF.

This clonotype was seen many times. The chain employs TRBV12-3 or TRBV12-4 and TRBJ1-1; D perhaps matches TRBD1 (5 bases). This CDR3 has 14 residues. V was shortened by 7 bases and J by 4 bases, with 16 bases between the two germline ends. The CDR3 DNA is TGTGCCAGCACCGACTTTTGGGGCGGCACTGAAGCTTTCTTT. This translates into CASTDFWGGTEAFF.

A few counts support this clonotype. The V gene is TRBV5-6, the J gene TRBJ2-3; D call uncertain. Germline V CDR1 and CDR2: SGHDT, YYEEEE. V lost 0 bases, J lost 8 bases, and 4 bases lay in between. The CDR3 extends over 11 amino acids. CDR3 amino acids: CASSLEVTQYF. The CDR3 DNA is TGTGCCAGCAGCTTGGAGGTTACGCAGTATTTT.